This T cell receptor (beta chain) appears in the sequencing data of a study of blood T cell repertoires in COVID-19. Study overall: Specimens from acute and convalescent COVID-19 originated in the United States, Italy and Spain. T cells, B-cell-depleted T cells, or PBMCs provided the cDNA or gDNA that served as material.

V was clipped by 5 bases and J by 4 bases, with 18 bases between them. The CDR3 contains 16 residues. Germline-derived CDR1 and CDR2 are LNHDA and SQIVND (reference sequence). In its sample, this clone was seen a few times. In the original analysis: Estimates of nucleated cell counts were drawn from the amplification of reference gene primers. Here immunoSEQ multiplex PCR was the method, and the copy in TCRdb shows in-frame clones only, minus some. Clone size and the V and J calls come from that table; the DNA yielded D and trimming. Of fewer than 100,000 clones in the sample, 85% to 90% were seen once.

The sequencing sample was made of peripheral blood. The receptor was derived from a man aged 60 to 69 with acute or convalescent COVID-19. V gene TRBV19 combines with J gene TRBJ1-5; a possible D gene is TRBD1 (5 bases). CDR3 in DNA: TGTGCCAGTAGTTTCCAAGCCCTTCAGGGAAATCAGCCCCAGCATTTT. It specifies CASSFQALQGNQPQHF.